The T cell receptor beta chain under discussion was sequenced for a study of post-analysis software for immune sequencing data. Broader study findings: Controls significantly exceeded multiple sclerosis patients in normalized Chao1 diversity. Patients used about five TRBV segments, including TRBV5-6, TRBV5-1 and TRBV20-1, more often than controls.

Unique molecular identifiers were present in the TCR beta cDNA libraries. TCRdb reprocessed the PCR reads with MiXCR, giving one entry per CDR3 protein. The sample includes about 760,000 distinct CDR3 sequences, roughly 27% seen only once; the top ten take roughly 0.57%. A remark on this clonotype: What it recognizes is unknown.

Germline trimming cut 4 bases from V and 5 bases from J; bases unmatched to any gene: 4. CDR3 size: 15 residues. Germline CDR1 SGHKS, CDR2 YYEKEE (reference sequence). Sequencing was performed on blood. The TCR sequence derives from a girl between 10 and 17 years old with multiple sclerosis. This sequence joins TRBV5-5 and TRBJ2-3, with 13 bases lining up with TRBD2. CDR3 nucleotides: TGTGCCAGCAGCGGATGGACTAGCGGGAGAGATACGCAGTATTTT. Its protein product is CASSGWTSGRDTQYF.